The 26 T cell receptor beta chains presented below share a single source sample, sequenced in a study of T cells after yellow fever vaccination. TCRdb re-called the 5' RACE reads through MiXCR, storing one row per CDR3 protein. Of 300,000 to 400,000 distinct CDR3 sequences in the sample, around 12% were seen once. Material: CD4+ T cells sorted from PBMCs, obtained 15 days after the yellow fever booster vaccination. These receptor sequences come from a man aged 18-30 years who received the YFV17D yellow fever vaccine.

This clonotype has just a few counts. This chain's CDR3 is CASSQLGISSTDTQYF. The CDR3, as DNA: TGCGCCAGCAGCCAACTAGGCATATCTAGCACAGATACGCAGTATTTT. The chain recombines TRBV4-1 with TRBJ2-3; D unresolved. Germline CDR1 MGHRA, CDR2 YSYEKL. The CDR3 has 16 amino acids. V was shortened by 2 bases and J by 0 bases, with 12 bases between the two germline ends.

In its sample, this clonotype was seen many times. CDR3 bases: TGCGCCAGCAGTGACAGGGTGCCCAATCAGCCCCAGCATTTT. It yields the protein CASSDRVPNQPQHF. This rearrangement joins TRBV10-2 to TRBJ1-5; tentative D call: TRBD1 (5 bases). Per the germline V gene, CDR1 is WSHSY and CDR2 is SAAADI. V shed 3 bases and J shed 3 bases, with 9 bases lying between them. CDR3 length equals 14 residues.

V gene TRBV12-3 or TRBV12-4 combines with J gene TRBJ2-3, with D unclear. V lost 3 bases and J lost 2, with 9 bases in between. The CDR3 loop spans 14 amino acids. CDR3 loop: CASSFHRTTDTQYF. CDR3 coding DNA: TGTGCCAGCAGTTTCCACCGGACCACAGATACGCAGTATTTT.

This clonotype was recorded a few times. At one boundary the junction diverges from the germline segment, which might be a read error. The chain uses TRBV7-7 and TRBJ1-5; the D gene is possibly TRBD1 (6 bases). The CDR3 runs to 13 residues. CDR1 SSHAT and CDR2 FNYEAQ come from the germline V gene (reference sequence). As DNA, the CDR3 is TGTGCTAGCAGCACAGGGTGGGGTCAGCCCCAGCATTTT. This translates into CASSTGWGQPQHF. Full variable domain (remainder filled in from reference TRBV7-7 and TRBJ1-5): GAGVSQSPRYKVTKRGQDVTLRCDPISSHATLYWYQQALGQGPEFLTYFNYEAQPDKSGLPSDRFSAERPEGSISTLTIQRTEQRDSAMYRCASSTGWGQPQHFGDGTRLSIL.

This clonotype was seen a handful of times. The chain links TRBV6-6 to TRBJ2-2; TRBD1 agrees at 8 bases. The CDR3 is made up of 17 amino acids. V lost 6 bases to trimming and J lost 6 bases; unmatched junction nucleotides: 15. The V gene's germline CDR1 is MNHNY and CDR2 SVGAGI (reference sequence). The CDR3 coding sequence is TGTGCCAGCAGCAAGACAGGGGATGGGTTCGAAGCCGGGGAGCTGTTTTTT. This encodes CASSKTGDGFEAGELFF.

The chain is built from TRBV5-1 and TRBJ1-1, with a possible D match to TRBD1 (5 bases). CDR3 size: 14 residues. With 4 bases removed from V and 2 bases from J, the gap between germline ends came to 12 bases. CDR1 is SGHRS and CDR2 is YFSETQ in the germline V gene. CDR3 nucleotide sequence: TGCGCCAGCAGCCCATCAGGGTCAAACACTGAAGCTTTCTTT. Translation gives CASSPSGSNTEAFF.

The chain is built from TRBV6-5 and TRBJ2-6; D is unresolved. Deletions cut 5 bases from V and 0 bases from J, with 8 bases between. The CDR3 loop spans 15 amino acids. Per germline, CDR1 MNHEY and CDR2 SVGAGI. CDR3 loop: CASSRLISGANVLTF. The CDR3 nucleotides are TGTGCCAGCAGTCGTCTGATCTCTGGGGCCAACGTCCTGACTTTC.

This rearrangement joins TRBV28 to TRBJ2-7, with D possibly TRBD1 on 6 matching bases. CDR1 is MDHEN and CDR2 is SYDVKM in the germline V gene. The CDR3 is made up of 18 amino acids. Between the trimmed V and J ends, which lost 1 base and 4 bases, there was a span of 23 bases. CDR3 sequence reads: CASSLSRLGAPDPYEQYV. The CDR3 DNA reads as TGTGCCAGCAGTTTATCTCGGTTGGGGGCCCCAGATCCATACGAGCAGTACGTC.

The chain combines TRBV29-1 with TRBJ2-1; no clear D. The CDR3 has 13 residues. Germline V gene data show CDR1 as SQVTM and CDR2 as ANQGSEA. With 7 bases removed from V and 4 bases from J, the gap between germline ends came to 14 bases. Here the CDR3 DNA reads TGCAGCGACCGTCGGACCAGATACAATGAGCAGTTCTTC. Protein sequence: CSDRRTRYNEQFF.

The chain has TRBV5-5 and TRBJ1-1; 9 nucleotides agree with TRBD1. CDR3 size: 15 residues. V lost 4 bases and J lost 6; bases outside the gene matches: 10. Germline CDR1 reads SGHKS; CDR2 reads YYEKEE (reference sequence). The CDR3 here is CASSLYDRGSSEAFF. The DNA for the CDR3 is TGTGCCAGCAGCCTCTACGACAGGGGGTCGTCTGAAGCTTTCTTT.

The DNA for the CDR3 is TGTGCCAGCAGTGACTCGAGGTCGAAGCTGGGCGGAGAGCAGTACTTC. Translated: CASSDSRSKLGGEQYF. V and J are TRBV2 and TRBJ2-7; D is undetermined. Germline lookup yields CDR1 SNHLY and CDR2 FYNNEI. The V and J ends lost 3 bases and 7 bases respectively, with 22 bases between them. The CDR3 consists of 16 residues.

The CDR3 DNA sequence: TGCGCCAGCAGCCGGGGACAGTCACCCACGACTGGGGAAAAACTGTTTTTT. Amino acids: CASSRGQSPTTGEKLFF. The V gene is TRBV5-1, the J gene TRBJ1-4, with TRBD1 matching 7 bases. The germline gives CDR1 SGHRS, CDR2 YFSETQ. The CDR3 has 17 amino acids. V shed 4 bases and J 8 bases; nucleotides not matched to a gene: 17.

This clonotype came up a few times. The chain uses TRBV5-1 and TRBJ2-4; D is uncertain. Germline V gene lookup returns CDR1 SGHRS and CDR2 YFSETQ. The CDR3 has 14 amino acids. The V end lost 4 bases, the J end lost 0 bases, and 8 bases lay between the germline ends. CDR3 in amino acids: CASSPTVAKNIQYF. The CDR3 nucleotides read TGCGCCAGCAGCCCGACGGTAGCCAAAAACATTCAGTACTTC.

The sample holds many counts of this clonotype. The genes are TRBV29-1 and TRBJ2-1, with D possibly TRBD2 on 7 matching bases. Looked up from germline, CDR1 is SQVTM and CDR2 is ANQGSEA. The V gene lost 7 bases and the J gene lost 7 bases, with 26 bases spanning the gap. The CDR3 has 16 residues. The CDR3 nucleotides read TGCAGCGCCGGGGGAGGGGGACCCCCGTCGGGAAATGAGCAGTTCTTC. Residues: CSAGGGGPPSGNEQFF.

CDR3 sequence: CASSQVSVGTNEKLFF. DNA of the CDR3: TGCGCCAGCAGCCAAGTCTCTGTAGGAACTAATGAAAAACTGTTTTTT. The J gene is TRBJ1-4, the V gene TRBV4-3; D ambiguous. The V end lost 1 base, the J end lost 1 base, and 10 bases lay between the germline ends. The CDR3 runs 16 residues. Germline V gene sequence: CDR1 LGHNA, CDR2 YSLEER.

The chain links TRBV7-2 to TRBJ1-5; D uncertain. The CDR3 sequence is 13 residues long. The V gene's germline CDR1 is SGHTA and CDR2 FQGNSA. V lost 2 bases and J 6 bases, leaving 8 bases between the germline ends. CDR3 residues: CASSLNEGQPQHF. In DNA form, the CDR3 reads TGTGCCAGCAGCTTAAACGAGGGTCAGCCCCAGCATTTT.

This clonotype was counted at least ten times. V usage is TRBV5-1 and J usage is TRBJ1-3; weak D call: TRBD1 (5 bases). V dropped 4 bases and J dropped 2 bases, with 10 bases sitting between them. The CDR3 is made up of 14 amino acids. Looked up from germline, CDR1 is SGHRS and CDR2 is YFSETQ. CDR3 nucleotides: TGCGCCAGCAGCCCCGACAGAGCTGGAAACACCATATATTTT. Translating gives CASSPDRAGNTIYF.

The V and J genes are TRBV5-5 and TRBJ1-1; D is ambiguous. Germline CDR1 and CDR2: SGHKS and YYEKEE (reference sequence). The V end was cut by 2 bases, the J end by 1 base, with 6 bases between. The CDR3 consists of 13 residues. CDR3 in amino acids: CASSFRANTEAFF. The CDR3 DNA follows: TGTGCCAGCAGCTTTCGGGCGAACACTGAAGCTTTCTTT.

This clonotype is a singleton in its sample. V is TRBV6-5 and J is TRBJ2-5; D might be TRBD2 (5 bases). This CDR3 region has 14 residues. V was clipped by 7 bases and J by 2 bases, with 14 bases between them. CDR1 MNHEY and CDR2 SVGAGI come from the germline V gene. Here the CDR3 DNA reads TGTGCCAGCAAGCCCCTAGCAGTGCAAGAGACCCAGTACTTC. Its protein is CASKPLAVQETQYF.

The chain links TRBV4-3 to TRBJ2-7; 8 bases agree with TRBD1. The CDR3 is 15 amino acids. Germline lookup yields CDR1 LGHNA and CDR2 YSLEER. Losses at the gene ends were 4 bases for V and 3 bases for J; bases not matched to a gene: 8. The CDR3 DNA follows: TGCGCCAGCAGCCTTCGACAGGGGACAGGCTACGAGCAGTACTTC. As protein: CASSLRQGTGYEQYF.

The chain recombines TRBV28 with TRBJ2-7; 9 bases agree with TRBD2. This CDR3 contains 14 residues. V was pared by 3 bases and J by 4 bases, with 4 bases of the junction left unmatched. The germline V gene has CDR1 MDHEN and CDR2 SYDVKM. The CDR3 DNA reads TGTGCCAGCAGTTTGGGCGGGGGGGTATACGAGCAGTACGTC. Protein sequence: CASSLGGGVYEQYV.

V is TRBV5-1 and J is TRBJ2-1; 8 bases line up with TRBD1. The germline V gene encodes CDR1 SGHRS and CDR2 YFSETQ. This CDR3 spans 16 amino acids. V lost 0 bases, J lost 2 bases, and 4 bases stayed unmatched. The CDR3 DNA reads TGCGCCAGCAGCTTGGGGACAGGGATTGCCTACAATGAGCAGTTCTTC. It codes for CASSLGTGIAYNEQFF. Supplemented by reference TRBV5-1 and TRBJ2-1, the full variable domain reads KAGVTQTPRYLIKTRGQQVTLSCSPISGHRSVSWYQQTPGQGLQFLFEYFSETQRNKGNFPGRFSGRQFSNSRSEMNVSTLELGDSALYLCASSLGTGIAYNEQFFGPGTRLTVL.

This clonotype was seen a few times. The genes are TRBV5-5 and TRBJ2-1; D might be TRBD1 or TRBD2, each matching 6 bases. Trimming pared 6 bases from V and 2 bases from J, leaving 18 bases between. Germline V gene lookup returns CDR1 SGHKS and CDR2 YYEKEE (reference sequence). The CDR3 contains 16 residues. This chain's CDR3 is CASNRAEGFAYNEQFF. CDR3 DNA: TGTGCCAGCAACAGGGCGGAGGGGTTCGCCTACAATGAGCAGTTCTTC.

CDR3 sequence (DNA): TGTGCCAGCAGCTTAGGGGCAGGGGCTGGGGCCAACGTCCTGACTTTC. Its translation: CASSLGAGAGANVLTF. V is TRBV7-7 and J is TRBJ2-6; TRBD1 might be the D (6 bases). This CDR3 contains 16 residues. Trimming removed 1 base at V and 2 bases at J, with 9 bases between. In germline, CDR1 is SSHAT, CDR2 FNYEAQ (reference sequence).

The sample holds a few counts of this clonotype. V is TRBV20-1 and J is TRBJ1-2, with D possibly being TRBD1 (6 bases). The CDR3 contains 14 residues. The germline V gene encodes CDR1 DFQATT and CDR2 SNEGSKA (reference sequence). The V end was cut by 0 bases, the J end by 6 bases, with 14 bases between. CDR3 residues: CSARDYGRGDGYTF. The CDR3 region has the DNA TGCAGTGCTAGAGATTACGGCAGGGGCGATGGCTACACCTTC.

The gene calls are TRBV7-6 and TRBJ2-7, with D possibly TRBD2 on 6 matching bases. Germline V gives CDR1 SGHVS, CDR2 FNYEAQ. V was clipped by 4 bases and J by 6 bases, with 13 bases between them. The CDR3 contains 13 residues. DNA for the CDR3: TGTGCCAGCAGCTCTAGGGTCGGGGGCGAGCAGTACGTC. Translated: CASSSRVGGEQYV.